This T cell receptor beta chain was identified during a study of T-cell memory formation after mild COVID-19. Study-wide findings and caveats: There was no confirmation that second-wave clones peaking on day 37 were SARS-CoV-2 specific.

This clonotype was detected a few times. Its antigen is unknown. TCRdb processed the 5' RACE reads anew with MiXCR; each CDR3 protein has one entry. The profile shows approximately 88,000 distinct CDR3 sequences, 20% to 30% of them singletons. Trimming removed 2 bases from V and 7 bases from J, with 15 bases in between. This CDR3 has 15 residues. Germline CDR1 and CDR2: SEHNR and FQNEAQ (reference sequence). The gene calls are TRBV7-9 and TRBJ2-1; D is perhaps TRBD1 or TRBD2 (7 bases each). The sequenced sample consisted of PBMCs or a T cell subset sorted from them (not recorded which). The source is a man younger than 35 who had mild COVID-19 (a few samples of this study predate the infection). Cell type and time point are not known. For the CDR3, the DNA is TGTGCCAGCAGCTTAAGATCAGGGGGGGCGAATGAGCAGTTCTTC. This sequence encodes CASSLRSGGANEQFF. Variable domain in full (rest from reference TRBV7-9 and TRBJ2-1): DTGVSQNPRHKITKRGQNVTFRCDPISEHNRLYWYRQTLGQGPEFLTYFQNEAQLEKSRLLSDRFSAERPKGSFSTLEIQRTEQGDSAMYLCASSLRSGGANEQFFGPGTRLTVL.